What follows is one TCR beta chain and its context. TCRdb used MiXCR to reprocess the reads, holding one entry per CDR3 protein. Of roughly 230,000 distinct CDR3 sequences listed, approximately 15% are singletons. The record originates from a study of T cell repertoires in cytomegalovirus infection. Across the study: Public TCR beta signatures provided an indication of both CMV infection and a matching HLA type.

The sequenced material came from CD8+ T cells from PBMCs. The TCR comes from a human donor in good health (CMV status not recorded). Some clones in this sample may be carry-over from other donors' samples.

The CDR3 nucleotides read TGTGCCAGCAGCTTCGGGGAATACGAAAAACTGTTTTTT. It yields the protein CASSFGEYEKLFF. The V gene is TRBV7-6, the J gene TRBJ1-4; unclear D gene. Trimming removed 3 bases at V and 8 bases at J, with 10 bases between. The CDR3 is made up of 13 amino acids. Per germline, CDR1 SGHVS and CDR2 FNYEAQ.